The 7 T cell receptor beta chains given below trace back to one sample, sequenced in a study of control samples from healthy donors and cancer patients. Here immunoSEQ multiplex PCR was the method, and the copy in TCRdb shows in-frame clones only, minus some. The data show more than 60,000 clones, 90% seen once. Material: PBMCs. These receptor sequences come from a man aged 60-69 years with colorectal cancer.

This sequence joins TRBV20-1 and TRBJ2-7; D is uncertain. The germline V gene encodes CDR1 DFQATT and CDR2 SNEGSKA (reference sequence). The CDR3 covers 11 residues. With 5 bases removed from V and 3 bases from J, the gap between germline ends came to 8 bases. The CDR3 loop reads CSALRDYEQYF. The CDR3 DNA sequence: TGCAGTGCTCTAAGAGACTACGAGCAGTACTTC.

The rearrangement joins TRBV19 to TRBJ2-3; 8 bases map to TRBD2. CDR3 length: 14 residues. CDR1 and CDR2 (germline): LNHDA, SQIVND (reference sequence). Trimming removed 4 bases from V and 6 bases from J; junction bases left unmatched: 6. CDR3 residues: CASSNRGGQDTQYF. The CDR3 DNA sequence: TGTGCCAGTAGTAATCGGGGGGGGCAGGATACGCAGTATTTT.

The chain combines TRBV15 with TRBJ2-7; 10 nucleotides agree with TRBD1. The CDR3 sequence is 14 residues long. V dropped 3 bases and J dropped 1; count of bases not matched to a gene: 0. Germline V CDR1 and CDR2: LNHNV, YYDKDF (reference sequence). CDR3 nucleotides: TGTGCCACCAGCAGGGACAGGGGGTCCTACGAGCAGTACTTC. Protein product: CATSRDRGSYEQYF. The whole variable domain, remainder taken from reference TRBV15 and TRBJ2-7, is DAMVIQNPRYQVTQFGKPVTLSCSQTLNHNVMYWYQQKSSQAPKLLFHYYDKDFNNEADTPDNFQSRRPNTSFCFLDIRSPGLGDTAMYLCATSRDRGSYEQYFGPGTRLTVT.

The chain recombines TRBV9 with TRBJ1-1, with D perhaps TRBD1 (5 bases). CDR3 length: 15 amino acids. Germline values: CDR1 SGDLS, CDR2 YYNGEE. Trimming stripped 3 bases from V and 0 bases from J, with 12 bases between. The CDR3, as DNA: TGTGCCAGCAGCGCCCCTCGGGGCGTGAACACTGAAGCTTTCTTT. Protein product: CASSAPRGVNTEAFF.

CDR3 nucleotides: TGTGCCAGCTCCCCCGGGCGTAGCGCCGGGCATACGCAGTATTTT. It specifies CASSPGRSAGHTQYF. V usage is TRBV2 and J usage is TRBJ2-3, with D maybe TRBD2 (5 bases). The CDR3 length is 15 residues. Per the germline V gene, CDR1 is SNHLY and CDR2 is FYNNEI. The V end lost 8 bases, the J end lost 7 bases, and 22 bases lay between the germline ends.

The chain is built from TRBV2 and TRBJ1-4, with 9 bases fitting TRBD1. The CDR3 extends over 17 amino acids. Germline-derived CDR1 and CDR2 are SNHLY and FYNNEI. The V and J ends lost 8 bases and 7 bases, in that order; junction bases with no gene match: 17. The CDR3 sequence: CASSRGQGGLEGEKLFF. The CDR3 nucleotides are TGTGCCAGCTCTAGGGGACAGGGAGGGCTTGAAGGTGAAAAACTGTTTTTT.

The chain employs TRBV5-4 and TRBJ2-1; either TRBD1 or TRBD2 may supply D (6 bases each). This CDR3 has 11 residues. Germline-derived CDR1 and CDR2 are SGHNT and YYREEE (reference sequence). Trimming pared 1 base from V and 14 bases from J, leaving 10 bases between. The CDR3 DNA is TGTGCCAGCAGCTTGAGGGGGGCCGAGTTCTTC. Protein sequence: CASSLRGAEFF.